These 32 T cell receptor beta chains were all obtained from the same sample, sequenced in a study of blood T cell repertoires in COVID-19. Measured with immunoSEQ multiplex PCR; TCRdb has only the in-frame clones, and not every one. Of approximately 200,000 clones in the sample, about 84% are singletons; the top ten hold over 7.5%. The sequenced sample was PBMCs or T cells enriched from blood (not recorded which). Receptors were obtained from a woman in her thirties who had recovered from COVID-19.

The CDR3 is CASSLSPGESTEAFF. In DNA form, the CDR3 reads TGTGCCAGCAGCTTATCCCCAGGGGAAAGCACTGAAGCTTTCTTT. The chain recombines TRBV7-6 with TRBJ1-1, with TRBD1 as a possible D gene (6 bases). The CDR3 contains 15 residues. V lost 2 bases and J 4 bases, leaving 14 bases between the germline ends. CDR1 SGHVS and CDR2 FNYEAQ come from the germline V gene. Full variable domain (missing parts from reference TRBV7-6 and TRBJ1-1): GAGVSQSPRYKVTKRGQDVALRCDPISGHVSLYWYRQALGQGPEFLTYFNYEAQQDKSGLPNDRFSAERPEGSISTLTIQRTEQRDSAMYRCASSLSPGESTEAFFGQGTRLTVV.

This clone was observed a single time. The V and J genes are TRBV7-9 and TRBJ2-2, with D unclear. The CDR3 consists of 14 residues. Trimming shortened V by 9 bases and J by 2 bases, and 13 bases separated the two germline ends. Germline V gives CDR1 SEHNR, CDR2 FQNEAQ (reference sequence). DNA of the CDR3: TGTGCCAGTCAAGCTCTTCTAAACACCGGGGAGCTGTTTTTT. It yields the protein CASQALLNTGELFF.

The V call is TRBV9, the J call TRBJ1-6, with D possibly TRBD1 on 5 matching bases. There are 15 residues in the CDR3. Trimming removed 0 bases at V and 8 bases at J, with 12 bases between. Germline CDR1 SGDLS, CDR2 YYNGEE. Written as DNA, the CDR3 is TGTGCCAGCAGCGTAGGACAGAGGTACGATTCACCCCTCCACTTT. Amino acid sequence: CASSVGQRYDSPLHF.

This chain uses TRBV3-1 (or the pseudogene TRBV3-2) with TRBJ2-1; a weak D match, TRBD2 (5 bases). This CDR3 comprises 15 residues. Trimming left V 0 bases short and J 8 bases short, with 14 bases between. Germline V gene sequence: CDR1 LGHDT, CDR2 YNNKEL (reference sequence). The CDR3 loop is CASSQESTRFHEQFF. The CDR3 nucleotides are TGTGCCAGCAGCCAAGAGAGTACTAGATTCCATGAGCAGTTCTTC.

V gene TRBV15 combines with J gene TRBJ2-7; a weak D match, TRBD2 (6 bases). CDR3 length: 15 residues. Germline V lookup: CDR1 LNHNV, CDR2 YYDKDF (reference sequence). Trimming stripped 0 bases from V and 7 bases from J, with 16 bases between. DNA of the CDR3: TGTGCCACCAGCAGAGATCTGGGCGGGACGAGAGAGCAGTACTTC. Translated, it gives CATSRDLGGTREQYF.

This clone came up a few times. The chain combines TRBV4-1 with TRBJ1-2; D unclear. Looked up from germline, CDR1 is MGHRA and CDR2 is YSYEKL. The V end was cut by 1 base, the J end by 1 base, with 7 bases between. The CDR3 runs to 14 residues. The chain's CDR3 is CASSQVISNYGYTF. The CDR3 nucleotides are TGCGCCAGCAGCCAAGTAATCAGTAACTATGGCTACACCTTC.

CDR3 in amino acids: CASISGETQYF. Here the CDR3 DNA reads TGTGCCAGTATCTCCGGAGAGACCCAGTACTTC. The gene calls are TRBV19 and TRBJ2-5; D is undetermined. V was cut by 7 bases and J by 4 bases, with 7 bases left in between. This CDR3 contains 11 residues. CDR1 LNHDA and CDR2 SQIVND come from the germline V gene (reference sequence).

This chain joins TRBV28 and TRBJ2-3, with TRBD1 as a possible D gene (5 bases). V lost 8 bases and J lost 0, with 12 bases in between. This CDR3 is built from 14 residues. Germline lookup yields CDR1 MDHEN and CDR2 SYDVKM. DNA for the CDR3: TGTGCCAGCGTTTCGCCAGGGAGCACAGATACGCAGTATTTT. This codes for CASVSPGSTDTQYF.

CDR3 DNA sequence: TGCGCCAGCAGCTTGGGGACCGGGACAGGATTTACCGGGGAGCTGTTTTTT. Residues: CASSLGTGTGFTGELFF. The genes are TRBV5-1 and TRBJ2-2, with 8 bases aligning to TRBD1. Trimming at V came to 0 bases and at J to 5 bases, leaving 9 bases not matched to a gene. CDR1 is SGHRS and CDR2 is YFSETQ in the germline V gene. CDR3 length equals 17 residues.

The V and J genes are TRBV6-5 and TRBJ2-2; D possibly corresponds to TRBD1 (6 bases). V was clipped by 7 bases and J by 3 bases, with 15 bases between them. The CDR3 contains 15 residues. Germline CDR1 MNHEY, CDR2 SVGAGI. The DNA for the CDR3 is TGTGCCAGCACCCCAGGGGCGGGTTACACCGGGGAGCTGTTTTTT. Translating gives CASTPGAGYTGELFF.

The chain recombines TRBV19 with TRBJ2-1; D is perhaps TRBD2 (6 bases). The CDR3 covers 14 residues. Trimming shortened V by 3 bases and J by 8 bases, and 14 bases separated the two germline ends. Germline lookup yields CDR1 LNHDA and CDR2 SQIVND (reference sequence). The CDR3 DNA reads TGTGCCAGTAGTATGCGGGGAATTATACATGAGCAGTTCTTC. It translates to CASSMRGIIHEQFF.

The chain joins TRBV6-1 to TRBJ1-2; 9 bases fit TRBD1. Germline CDR1 reads MNHNS; CDR2 reads SASEGT. Trimming cost V 4 bases and J 2 bases; bases outside gene matches: 5. CDR3 size: 15 residues. The CDR3 sequence: CASSALGTGNYGYTF. The CDR3 coding sequence is TGTGCCAGCAGTGCCCTGGGGACAGGGAACTATGGCTACACCTTC.

The chain recombines TRBV4-2 with TRBJ1-2; perhaps TRBD1 as D (5 bases). Per germline, CDR1 LGHNA and CDR2 YNFKEQ. This CDR3 region has 16 residues. V lost 0 bases to trimming and J lost 2 bases, with 13 bases between them. The CDR3 spells CASSQDGEGRNYGYTF. CDR3 nucleotides: TGTGCCAGCAGCCAAGATGGGGAGGGGAGGAACTATGGCTACACCTTC.

The chain carries TRBV11-2 and TRBJ2-3; D gene uncertain. CDR3 length: 11 residues. CDR1 is SGHAT, CDR2 FQNNGV, per germline. With 4 bases removed from V and 5 bases from J, the gap between germline ends came to 4 bases. The CDR3, as DNA: TGTGCCAGCAGCTCTATAGATACGCAGTATTTT. Translation: CASSSIDTQYF.

The chain uses TRBV14 and TRBJ2-1, with 12 bases aligning to TRBD2. This CDR3 contains 16 residues. The V gene end was trimmed by 4 bases and the J gene end by 8 bases; junction bases not matched to a gene: 9. CDR1 SGHDN and CDR2 FVKESK come from the germline V gene. The CDR3 nucleotides read TGTGCCAGCAGCCGTCCTCTAGCGGGAGGGCATGATGAGCAGTTCTTC. Residues: CASSRPLAGGHDEQFF.

The chain joins TRBV6-1 to TRBJ2-2; 7 bases are a match to TRBD1. Germline loops: CDR1 MNHNS, CDR2 SASEGT. Trimming at V came to 2 bases and at J to 4 bases, leaving 10 bases not matched to a gene. The CDR3 has 17 amino acids. In DNA, the CDR3 is TGTGCCAGCAGTGAAAGTTTGGGCAGGGGGTTCACCGGGGAGCTGTTTTTT. It specifies CASSESLGRGFTGELFF.

The chain has TRBV6-4 and TRBJ2-3; 10 bases line up with TRBD2. With 4 bases clipped from V and 5 bases from J, the junction kept 9 bases outside the gene matches. Germline CDR1 MRHNA, CDR2 SNTAGT. The CDR3 length is 16 residues. The CDR3: CASSARQGTSVDTQYF. Written as DNA, the CDR3 is TGTGCCAGCAGTGCCCGGCAAGGGACTAGCGTAGATACGCAGTATTTT.

V gene TRBV28 combines with J gene TRBJ2-5; 9 bases line up with TRBD1. Germline CDR1 and CDR2: MDHEN and SYDVKM. The V and J ends lost 7 bases and 5 bases, in that order; junction bases with no gene match: 11. CDR3 size: 15 residues. The CDR3 spells CASISDRGRRETQYF. The CDR3 DNA is TGTGCCAGCATCTCGGACAGGGGACGCCGGGAGACCCAGTACTTC.

This chain links TRBV5-1 with TRBJ1-2; D gene ambiguous. Germline assignment: CDR1 SGHRS and CDR2 YFSETQ. CDR3 length equals 13 residues. Trimming cost V 2 bases and J 6 bases, with 11 bases left between them. The CDR3 is CASSLGGADGYTF. The CDR3 DNA is TGCGCCAGCAGCTTAGGAGGCGCGGATGGCTACACCTTC. Filled out from reference TRBV5-1 and TRBJ1-2, the complete variable domain reads KAGVTQTPRYLIKTRGQQVTLSCSPISGHRSVSWYQQTPGQGLQFLFEYFSETQRNKGNFPGRFSGRQFSNSRSEMNVSTLELGDSALYLCASSLGGADGYTFGSGTRLTVV.

The chain combines TRBV7-6 with TRBJ1-5; TRBD1 matches at 9 bases. The V and J ends lost 4 bases and 4 bases, in that order; junction bases with no gene match: 2. From germline, CDR1 is SGHVS and CDR2 FNYEAQ. The CDR3 consists of 14 residues. CDR3 sequence: CASSSGQGNQPQHF. For the CDR3, the DNA is TGTGCCAGCAGCTCGGGACAGGGTAATCAGCCCCAGCATTTT.

The rearrangement uses TRBV6-1 and TRBJ2-7, with TRBD2 matching 10 bases. CDR1 and CDR2 from the germline V gene are MNHNS and SASEGT. The CDR3 totals 15 residues. The V and J ends lost 3 bases and 0 bases, in that order; junction bases with no gene match: 2. The CDR3 region has the DNA TGTGCCAGCAGTGACCGACTAGCGGGCTCCTACGAGCAGTACTTC. This encodes CASSDRLAGSYEQYF.

The chain uses TRBV6-5 and TRBJ2-3; D remains unclear. V lost 0 bases to trimming and J lost 9 bases, with 7 bases between them. This CDR3 is built from 12 residues. Germline V gene lookup returns CDR1 MNHEY and CDR2 SVGAGI. The CDR3 sequence: CASSYSRGTQYF. DNA of the CDR3: TGTGCCAGCAGTTACTCGCGAGGAACGCAGTATTTT.

The rearrangement links TRBV5-5 to TRBJ2-7, with D maybe TRBD2 (5 bases). The CDR3 runs 15 residues. Trimming removed 4 bases from V and 2 bases from J, with 16 bases in between. Per germline, CDR1 SGHKS and CDR2 YYEKEE (reference sequence). The CDR3 here is CASSQPRGPTYEQYF. The DNA for the CDR3 is TGTGCCAGCAGCCAACCCCGGGGTCCAACCTACGAGCAGTACTTC.

The V gene is TRBV9, the J gene TRBJ1-2, with D uncertain. The ends were cut back, 4 bases at V and 3 bases at J, with 4 bases in the middle. Germline-derived CDR1 and CDR2 are SGDLS and YYNGEE. This CDR3 spans 11 amino acids. As DNA, the CDR3 is TGTGCCAGCAGCTCCTACTATGGCTACACCTTC. This translates into CASSSYYGYTF.

The rearrangement joins TRBV4-1 to TRBJ2-7, with a possible D match to TRBD2 (5 bases). V shed 4 bases and J shed 1 base, with 14 bases lying between them. This CDR3 spans 15 amino acids. From germline, CDR1 is MGHRA and CDR2 YSYEKL. The CDR3 DNA is TGCGCCAGCAGCCCTCTCGAGCGGTCGTCCTACGAGCAGTACTTC. Translated, it gives CASSPLERSSYEQYF.

V and J are TRBV11-2 and TRBJ2-1; 12 bases map to TRBD2. J lost 7 bases, V lost 5 bases, and 12 bases had no gene match. This CDR3 spans 17 amino acids. Germline V gene sequence: CDR1 SGHAT, CDR2 FQNNGV. CDR3 in DNA: TGTGCCAGCAGCCCCCGCGGGGCTAGCGGGAGGGGGAATGAGCAGTTCTTC. Translation gives CASSPRGASGRGNEQFF.

The chain recombines TRBV5-5 with TRBJ1-5; 7 nucleotides match TRBD1. From germline, CDR1 is SGHKS and CDR2 YYEKEE (reference sequence). With 3 bases clipped from V and 5 bases from J, the junction kept 11 bases outside the gene matches. The CDR3 contains 16 residues. CDR3 coding DNA: TGTGCCAGCAGCTCCACAATAGACAGGGTCGATCAGCCCCAGCATTTT. Amino acid sequence: CASSSTIDRVDQPQHF.

The V gene is TRBV7-8, the J gene TRBJ2-3, with D perhaps TRBD2 (6 bases). Trimming took 6 bases from V and 4 from J, leaving 23 bases between them. Germline lookup yields CDR1 SGHVS and CDR2 FQNEAQ. CDR3 length equals 17 residues. The CDR3 DNA is TGTGCCAGCAGTTCTTTTTTCCGGGAGAGGATCCCAGATACGCAGTATTTT. Amino acid sequence: CASSSFFRERIPDTQYF.

This chain links TRBV6-4 with TRBJ1-1; D unresolved. Trimming shortened V by 2 bases and J by 11 bases, and 9 bases separated the two germline ends. This CDR3 spans 11 amino acids. Germline CDR1 is MRHNA and CDR2 is SNTAGT. In DNA form, the CDR3 reads TGTGCCAGCAGTGACGGACGAGGGGCTTTCTTT. Its translation: CASSDGRGAFF.

The CDR3 loop is CASSFGQGKETQYF. For the CDR3, the DNA is TGTGCCAGCAGCTTCGGACAGGGAAAAGAGACCCAGTACTTC. V is TRBV7-8 and J is TRBJ2-5; 8 bases agree with TRBD1. V dropped 3 bases and J dropped 3; count of bases not matched to a gene: 3. The CDR3 length is 14 residues. Germline CDR1 is SGHVS and CDR2 is FQNEAQ.

This clone was observed a single time. The chain links TRBV3-1 (or the pseudogene TRBV3-2) to TRBJ2-1; D may be TRBD2 (5 bases). This CDR3 contains 14 residues. Deletions cut 1 base from V and 8 bases from J, with 12 bases between. Germline V gene data show CDR1 as LGHDT and CDR2 as YNNKEL (reference sequence). The CDR3 DNA follows: TGTGCCAGCAGCCAAGGTGCGGGTTTCGATGAGCAGTTCTTC. Protein product: CASSQGAGFDEQFF.

The V call is TRBV9, the J call TRBJ1-1; no firm D call. Trimming removed 0 bases at V and 6 bases at J, with 12 bases between. This CDR3 contains 14 residues. Looked up from germline, CDR1 is SGDLS and CDR2 is YYNGEE. The CDR3 DNA reads TGTGCCAGCAGCGTAGAGGAACGGGGTTCTGAAGCTTTCTTT. Protein product: CASSVEERGSEAFF.